This TCR beta chain was obtained from a study of T cell changes during pregnancy in multiple sclerosis (dated 2019 in TCRdb). General notes on the study: The study looked at changes in the T cell repertoire across pregnancy in women with multiple sclerosis.

Concerning this clone itself: This receptor's antigen is unknown. Base quality data are lacking; no much larger clone is found one base away.

CDR1 and CDR2 were assigned from the germline V gene as MNHNS and SASEGT. The cysteine opens and the phenylalanine closes a CDR3 of 13 amino acids. The kept DNA is CDR3 alone, 39 bases in frame from the first base. Trimmed from V: 7 bases; trimmed from J: 6 bases; junction bases lacking a gene match: 6. Library construction relied on the immunoSEQ multiplex PCR assay. This immuneACCESS table, as held by TCRdb, lists in-frame sequences with V and J called but not all clones. Of the missing ones, under half trace to an unresolved V gene in checked studies; the others have no known cause. Present in this sample are about 110,000 clones, 90% to 95% of which were seen just once. More than 1.5% of the sample goes to the ten largest clones.

The material was peripheral blood, obtained in the third trimester of pregnancy. The source is a female donor with multiple sclerosis, enrolled in a pregnancy study. The chain is made from TRBV6-1 and TRBJ1-5; 7 central nucleotides agree with TRBD1. CDR3 region: CASILDRSQPQHF. The DNA sequence follows: TGTGCCAGCATTCTGGACAGGTCTCAGCCCCAGCATTTT.